A selection of T cell receptor beta chains follows, all from one sample in a study of blood T cell repertoires in COVID-19. The repertoire was sequenced with immunoSEQ multiplex PCR; TCRdb's copy has only in-frame clones and lacks some. The sample consists of 85,000 to 100,000 clones, roughly 78% of them appearing once. The sample consisted of peripheral blood. These receptors all stem from a woman aged 80 or older with active or convalescent COVID-19. CDR3s include the opening cysteine and the closing phenylalanine or tryptophan. The D gene is left open where the match is weak. Only part of the rows carry a size: once, few, many, or a class if the clone is expanded.

clone_size	v_call	j_call	cdr3_length	d_call	cdr3_nt	cdr3_aa
many	TRBV27	TRBJ2-1	15	TRBD2	TGTGCCAGCAGTTGGGTAGCGGGAACCTACAATGAGCAGTTCTTC	CASSWVAGTYNEQFF
.	TRBV4-1	TRBJ1-5	17	TRBD1	TGCGCCAGCAGCCAAGATAATACAGGGGCAAAGAATCAGCCCCAGCATTTT	CASSQDNTGAKNQPQHF
.	TRBV5-1	TRBJ2-5	16	TRBD2	TGTGCCAGCAGCTCCTCGACTAGCGGGAAAGGAGAGACCCAGTACTTC	CASSSSTSGKGETQYF
.	TRBV28	TRBJ1-4	16	.	TGTGCCAGCAGTCCTCCGGGTACGGCAACTAATGAAAAACTGTTTTTT	CASSPPGTATNEKLFF
many	TRBV9	TRBJ1-3	13	.	TGTGCCAGCAGCCGGGGAGATGGAAACACCATATATTTT	CASSRGDGNTIYF
.	TRBV7-6	TRBJ2-1	18	TRBD2	TGTGCCAGCAGCTTAGCTTCGTGGACTAGCGGGAGGGTCAATGAGCAGTTCTTC	CASSLASWTSGRVNEQFF
.	TRBV7-2	TRBJ1-1	15	TRBD1	TGTGCCAGCAGTCAAACTCAGGGGGCCGTCACTGAAGCTTTCTTT	CASSQTQGAVTEAFF
.	TRBV9	TRBJ1-5	15	.	TGTGCCAGCAGCGAATCGGGAGGGCCCAATCAGCCCCAGCATTTT	CASSESGGPNQPQHF
once	TRBV5-4	TRBJ2-3	15	TRBD2	TGTGCCAGCAGTAGCCGGACTAGCGGTACAGATACGCAGTATTTT	CASSSRTSGTDTQYF
.	TRBV2	TRBJ1-5	14	TRBD1	TGTGCCAGCAGGGAAGACAGGGGGATTCAGCCCCAGCATTTT	CASREDRGIQPQHF
few	TRBV28	TRBJ2-1	14	.	TGTGCCAGCTATAGCGGAGGACCTTACAATGAGCAGTTCTTC	CASYSGGPYNEQFF
.	TRBV9	TRBJ2-2	15	.	TGTGCCAGCAGCGTAGGGGCAGGGGCTGGCGGGGAGCTGTTTTTT	CASSVGAGAGGELFF
few	TRBV19	TRBJ2-7	13	.	TGTGCCAGTAGGGGCAGGACGGGGTACGAGCAGTACTTC	CASRGRTGYEQYF
.	TRBV7-2	TRBJ2-7	14	.	TGTGCCAGCAGCAGGGGGATTCGGACTTCCGAGCAGTACTTC	CASSRGIRTSEQYF
.	TRBV5-1	TRBJ2-5	14	.	TGTGCCAGCAGCGGCCAGGGCCCCCAAGAGACCCAGTACTTC	CASSGQGPQETQYF
once	TRBV6-5	TRBJ2-1	15	.	TGTGCCAGCAGTTACAACCCGACGGTTAGCGATGAGCAGTTCTTC	CASSYNPTVSDEQFF
.	TRBV5-5	TRBJ1-5	15	.	TGTGCCAGCAGGTTGTCAGGGGCGAGCAATCAGCCCCAGCATTTT	CASRLSGASNQPQHF
few	TRBV7-9	TRBJ1-2	13	TRBD1	TGTGCCAGCAGCCCGGGACAGCACTATGGCTACACCTTC	CASSPGQHYGYTF
.	TRBV6-6	TRBJ2-7	15	TRBD1	TGTGCCAGCAGCCGTCCCGGGACAGGGTTAGGTGAGCAGTACTTC	CASSRPGTGLGEQYF
.	TRBV10-3	TRBJ1-2	14	.	TGTGCCATCACCGGCAGGGCCTCTAACTATGGCTACACCTTC	CAITGRASNYGYTF
.	TRBV3-1/TRBV3-2	TRBJ2-2	16	.	TGTGCCAGCAGCCTAGAGTTTGCGGGGTACACCGGGGAGCTGTTTTTT	CASSLEFAGYTGELFF
few	TRBV4-3	TRBJ2-7	15	.	TGCGCCAGCAGCCAACGGGACACTTCCTCCTACGAGCAGTACTTC	CASSQRDTSSYEQYF
few	TRBV19	TRBJ1-2	14	.	TGTGCCAGTAGCCAACCTCGGGAGGACTATGGCTACACCTTC	CASSQPREDYGYTF
few	TRBV10-2	TRBJ1-1	19	TRBD1	TGCGCCAGCAGTGGGGGATCGAGGAGACAGGGGAGCCTGAACACTGAAGCTTTCTTT	CASSGGSRRQGSLNTEAFF
.	TRBV5-6	TRBJ2-7	13	.	TGTGCCAGCAGCATAGACAGGTCCTACGAGCAGTACTTC	CASSIDRSYEQYF
.	TRBV27	TRBJ2-3	15	.	TGTGCCAGCAGTTTATTTCAGGGTAGCACAGATACGCAGTATTTT	CASSLFQGSTDTQYF
.	TRBV3-1/TRBV3-2	TRBJ2-1	14	.	TGTGCCAGCAGCTCGAGGACAGTTTACAATGAGCAGTTCTTC	CASSSRTVYNEQFF
.	TRBV4-3	TRBJ1-1	13	.	TGCGCCAGCGGTACTACAATGAACACTGAAGCTTTCTTT	CASGTTMNTEAFF
.	TRBV7-2	TRBJ1-3	15	.	TGTGCCAGCAGCTTAGAACAGGGCTCTGGAAACACCATATATTTT	CASSLEQGSGNTIYF
.	TRBV6-5	TRBJ2-5	14	.	TGTGCCAGCAGTTACTCGACCGGGGTGGAGACCCAGTACTTC	CASSYSTGVETQYF
.	TRBV6-2/TRBV6-3	TRBJ2-3	19	TRBD2	TGTGCCAGCAGTTACGAATTCGGTATGCTAGCGGGAGGTACAGATACGCAGTATTTT	CASSYEFGMLAGGTDTQYF
.	TRBV10-3	TRBJ1-1	12	.	TGTGCCATCAGTGAAAGGGGGTCGAGAGCTTTCTTT	CAISERGSRAFF
.	TRBV5-6	TRBJ1-2	13	.	TGTGCCAGCAGCTTGGTCAGTTCCTATGGCTACACCTTC	CASSLVSSYGYTF
.	TRBV30	TRBJ2-1	15	TRBD2	TGTGCCTGGAGTGTTAAGGCGGGAGGGAGGAATGAGCAGTTCTTC	CAWSVKAGGRNEQFF
.	TRBV7-3	TRBJ2-1	15	TRBD2	TGTGCCAGCAGCTTAAGTAGCGGGAGTTTCAATGAGCAGTTCTTC	CASSLSSGSFNEQFF
.	TRBV4-2	TRBJ2-6	19	.	TGTGCCAGCAGCCCCGGACAGACAGGCCGACTCTCTGGGGCCAACGTCCTGACTTTC	CASSPGQTGRLSGANVLTF